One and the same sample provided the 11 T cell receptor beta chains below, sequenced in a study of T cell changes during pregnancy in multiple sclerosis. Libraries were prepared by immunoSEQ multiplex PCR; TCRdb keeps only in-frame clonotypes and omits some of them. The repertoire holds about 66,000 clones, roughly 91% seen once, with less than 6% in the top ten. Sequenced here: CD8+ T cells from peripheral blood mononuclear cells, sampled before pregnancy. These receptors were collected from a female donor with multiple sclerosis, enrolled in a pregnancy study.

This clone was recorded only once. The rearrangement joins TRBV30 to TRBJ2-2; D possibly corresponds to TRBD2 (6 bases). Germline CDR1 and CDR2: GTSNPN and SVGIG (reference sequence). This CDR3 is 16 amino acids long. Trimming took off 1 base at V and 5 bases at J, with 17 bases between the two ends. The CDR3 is CAWSGSGTGMTGELFF. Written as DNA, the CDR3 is TGTGCCTGGAGTGGCTCCGGGACTGGCATGACCGGGGAGCTGTTTTTT.

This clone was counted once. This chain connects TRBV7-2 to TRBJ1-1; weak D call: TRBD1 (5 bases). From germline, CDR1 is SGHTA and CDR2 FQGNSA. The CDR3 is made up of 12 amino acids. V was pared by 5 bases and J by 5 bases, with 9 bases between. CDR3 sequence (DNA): TGTGCCAGCAGCCCCCCAGGGACTGAAGCTTTCTTT. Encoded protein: CASSPPGTEAFF.

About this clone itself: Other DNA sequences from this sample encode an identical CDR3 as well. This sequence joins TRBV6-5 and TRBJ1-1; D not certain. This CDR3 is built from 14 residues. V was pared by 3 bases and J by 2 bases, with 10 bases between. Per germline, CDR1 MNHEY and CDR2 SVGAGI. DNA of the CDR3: TGTGCCAGCAGTTATCGGGAGGGCAACACTGAAGCTTTCTTT. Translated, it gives CASSYREGNTEAFF.

The CDR3 loop is CASSPWTGGYEQYF. The CDR3 bases are TGTGCCAGCAGTCCGTGGACAGGGGGCTACGAGCAGTACTTC. This chain uses TRBV27 with TRBJ2-7, with 10 bases fitting TRBD1. V shed 5 bases and J 3 bases; nucleotides not matched to a gene: 4. The CDR3 is 14 amino acids. Germline V gives CDR1 MNHEY, CDR2 SMNVEV (reference sequence).

The CDR3 loop is CASRPTLPGSAFF. CDR3 DNA: TGTGCCAGCAGACCTACACTCCCCGGGTCGGCTTTCTTT. This rearrangement joins TRBV28 to TRBJ1-1, with D hard to call. The V gene's germline CDR1 is MDHEN and CDR2 SYDVKM. The CDR3 consists of 13 residues. Trimming shortened V by 6 bases and J by 11 bases, and 19 bases separated the two germline ends.

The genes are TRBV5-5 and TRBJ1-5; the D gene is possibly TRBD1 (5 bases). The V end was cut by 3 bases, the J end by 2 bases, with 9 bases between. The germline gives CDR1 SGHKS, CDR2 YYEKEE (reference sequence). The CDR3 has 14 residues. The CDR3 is CASSYGTGNQPQHF. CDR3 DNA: TGTGCCAGCAGCTACGGGACTGGCAATCAGCCCCAGCATTTT.

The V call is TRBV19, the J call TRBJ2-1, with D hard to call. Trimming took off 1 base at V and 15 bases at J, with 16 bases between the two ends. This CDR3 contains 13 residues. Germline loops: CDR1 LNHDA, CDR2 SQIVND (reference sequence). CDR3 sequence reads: CASSIVWQAPLFF. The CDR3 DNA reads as TGTGCCAGTAGTATAGTATGGCAGGCCCCGCTGTTCTTC.

Written as DNA, the CDR3 is TGTGCCAGCACCCCGGACAGGGTGATCACTGAAGCTTTCTTT. It encodes CASTPDRVITEAFF. The J gene is TRBJ1-1, the V gene TRBV7-9; 8 bases are a match to TRBD1. Per the germline V gene, CDR1 is SEHNR and CDR2 is FQNEAQ (reference sequence). The CDR3 length is 14 residues. V was clipped by 7 bases and J by 4 bases; unmatched bases: 8.

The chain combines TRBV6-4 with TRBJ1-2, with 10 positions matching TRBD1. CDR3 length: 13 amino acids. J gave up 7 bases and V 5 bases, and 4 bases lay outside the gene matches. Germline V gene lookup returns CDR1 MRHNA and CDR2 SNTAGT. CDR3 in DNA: TGTGCCAGCAGTCTGACAGGGGGCTCTGGCTACACCTTC. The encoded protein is CASSLTGGSGYTF.

The CDR3 sequence is CAPSGRPTRQETQYF. The CDR3 bases are TGTGCGCCCTCGGGGAGGCCTACGAGGCAAGAGACCCAGTACTTC. The genes are TRBV19 and TRBJ2-5; the D gene is possibly TRBD2 (6 bases). CDR3 length: 15 amino acids. Per the germline V gene, CDR1 is LNHDA and CDR2 is SQIVND (reference sequence).

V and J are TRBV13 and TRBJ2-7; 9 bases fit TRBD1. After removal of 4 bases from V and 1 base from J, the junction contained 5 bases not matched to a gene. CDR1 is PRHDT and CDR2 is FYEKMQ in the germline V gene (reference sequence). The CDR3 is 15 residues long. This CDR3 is CASSSRTGVSYEQYF. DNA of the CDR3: TGTGCCAGCAGCTCCAGGACAGGGGTTTCCTACGAGCAGTACTTC.